These 18 T cell receptor beta chains originate from one sample sequenced in a study of early T cells in non-severe SARS-CoV-2 infection. TCRdb re-analysed the 5' RACE reads in MiXCR, keeping a single row per CDR3 protein. Among over 85,000 distinct CDR3 sequences listed, around 13% were seen once. The source material was whole blood. The receptors come from an adult who was a healthcare worker with PCR-confirmed SARS-CoV-2 infection or an uninfected control (not recorded which).

This clonotype has more than one count but fewer than ten. The V call is TRBV29-1, the J call TRBJ2-4; D might be TRBD1 or TRBD2, each matching 5 bases. V lost 4 bases and J 0 bases, leaving 7 bases between the germline ends. This CDR3 has 13 residues. CDR1 is SQVTM, CDR2 ANQGSEA, per germline. CDR3 amino acids: CSVGGVAKNIQYF. In DNA, the CDR3 is TGCAGCGTTGGAGGGGTAGCCAAAAACATTCAGTACTTC.

This clonotype was counted between two and nine times. The genes are TRBV5-4 and TRBJ1-1; 7 bases align to TRBD1. This CDR3 is built from 14 residues. V gave up 4 bases and J gave up 1 base; unmatched junction bases: 4. CDR1 and CDR2 (germline): SGHNT, YYREEE (reference sequence). The CDR3 protein is CASSLGQENTEAFF. CDR3 in DNA: TGTGCCAGCAGCCTAGGACAGGAGAACACTGAAGCTTTCTTT.

This clonotype was observed a handful of times. CDR3 loop: CASSWGTGNEQFF. In nucleotides, the CDR3 is TGTGCCAGCAGTTGGGGAACAGGAAATGAGCAGTTCTTC. V gene TRBV12-3 or TRBV12-4 combines with J gene TRBJ2-1, with TRBD1 as a possible D gene (5 bases). The V end lost 4 bases, the J end lost 7 bases, and 11 bases lay between the germline ends. CDR3 length: 13 residues.

The V and J genes are TRBV7-2 and TRBJ2-7; the D call may be TRBD1 or TRBD2 (5 bases each). Germline-derived CDR1 and CDR2 are SGHTA and FQGNSA. Trimming took 2 bases from V and 3 from J, leaving 23 bases between them. CDR3 length equals 18 residues. CDR3 region: CASSLTISFGTINYEQYF. The CDR3 DNA follows: TGTGCCAGCAGCTTAACCATTAGTTTCGGGACGATAAACTACGAGCAGTACTTC.

This clonotype occurred a few times. V usage is TRBV29-1 and J usage is TRBJ2-4; D is perhaps TRBD1 (7 bases). CDR1 SQVTM and CDR2 ANQGSEA come from the germline V gene. This CDR3 region has 14 residues. Trimming removed 5 bases at V and 0 bases at J, with 11 bases between. CDR3 amino acids: CSVRQGLAKNIQYF. CDR3 DNA: TGCAGCGTTAGACAGGGACTAGCCAAAAACATTCAGTACTTC.

In its sample, this clonotype was seen many times. This chain joins TRBV27 and TRBJ2-7; the D gene is possibly TRBD2 (6 bases). The CDR3 is 16 amino acids. CDR1 MNHEY and CDR2 SMNVEV come from the germline V gene (reference sequence). Trimming shortened V by 5 bases and J by 4 bases, and 21 bases separated the two germline ends. This CDR3 is CASSLDRVGSQYEQYF. The CDR3 region has the DNA TGTGCCAGCAGTCTCGACCGCGTCGGGAGTCAGTACGAGCAGTACTTC.

This clonotype was counted a few times. The chain employs TRBV18 and TRBJ2-3, with D unresolved. The germline V gene encodes CDR1 KGHSH and CDR2 LQKENI. The V end was cut by 6 bases, the J end by 4 bases, with 5 bases between. The CDR3 totals 11 residues. CDR3 region: CASSGPDTQYF. CDR3 coding DNA: TGTGCCAGCTCGGGCCCAGATACGCAGTATTTT.

This clonotype occurred many times. V is TRBV27 and J is TRBJ2-5, with D possibly TRBD1 on 6 matching bases. The CDR3 sequence is 13 residues long. Per germline, CDR1 MNHEY and CDR2 SMNVEV (reference sequence). V lost 3 bases and J lost 4, with 9 bases in between. The CDR3 loop reads CASSFQGLETQYF. The CDR3 bases are TGTGCCAGCAGTTTCCAGGGGTTAGAGACCCAGTACTTC.

This clonotype was detected only a few times. An end of the junction differs from the germline gene, which may be a read error. The V call is TRBV12-3 or TRBV12-4, the J call TRBJ2-1; 8 nucleotides agree with TRBD1. This CDR3 has 17 amino acids. The CDR3: CASSLGPQGASYNKQFF. Here the CDR3 DNA reads TGTGCCAGCAGTTTAGGGCCCCAGGGGGCATCCTACAATAAGCAGTTCTTC.

This clonotype has ten or more counts. The chain employs TRBV19 and TRBJ2-1; the match to TRBD2 covers 13 bases. Germline V gene data show CDR1 as LNHDA and CDR2 as SQIVND (reference sequence). The CDR3 totals 14 residues. The junction had 3 bases not matched to a gene; V was cut back by 7 bases and J by 6 bases. The CDR3 DNA is TGTGCCAGTAAAGGACTAGCGGGAGCCAATGAGCAGTTCTTC. It specifies CASKGLAGANEQFF.

The chain employs TRBV7-2 and TRBJ2-5, with 12 nucleotides matching TRBD2. The V segment lost 1 base and the J segment 4 bases; nucleotides outside the gene matches: 4. CDR1 and CDR2 (germline): SGHTA, FQGNSA. This CDR3 region has 16 residues. CDR3 DNA sequence: TGTGCCAGCAGCTTAGGTCCGGGACTAGCGGGAGAGACCCAGTACTTC. Translating it yields CASSLGPGLAGETQYF.

The J gene is TRBJ2-7, the V gene TRBV11-2, with D possibly being TRBD2 (6 bases). Germline CDR1 is SGHAT and CDR2 is FQNNGV. V lost 6 bases and J lost 3, with 18 bases in between. This CDR3 has 15 residues. CDR3 coding DNA: TGTGCCAGCAGTTATAGGCGGGACTCCGTCTACGAGCAGTACTTC. It encodes CASSYRRDSVYEQYF. The full variable domain, its missing parts supplied by reference TRBV11-2 and TRBJ2-7, is EAGVAQSPRYKIIEKRQSVAFWCNPISGHATLYWYQQILGQGPKLLIQFQNNGVVDDSQLPKDRFSAERLKGVDSTLKIQPAKLEDSAVYLCASSYRRDSVYEQYFGPGTRLTVT.

The table lists this clonotype with a few counts. The V and J genes are TRBV7-8 and TRBJ2-7, with 7 positions matching TRBD2. Germline V gene sequence: CDR1 SGHVS, CDR2 FQNEAQ. This CDR3 region has 15 residues. With 3 bases clipped from V and 0 bases from J, the junction kept 5 bases outside the gene matches. The CDR3 nucleotides are TGTGCCAGCAGCTTTCCGGGGAGGGCCTCCTACGAGCAGTACTTC. Its protein is CASSFPGRASYEQYF.

Concerning this clonotype itself: With a much larger clone just one base away, this may be a read error. The rearrangement uses TRBV7-3 and TRBJ2-7; D is undetermined. Germline loops: CDR1 SGHTA, CDR2 FQGTGA. The CDR3 runs 10 residues. Trimming shortened V by 5 bases and J by 2 bases, and 1 base separated the two germline ends. CDR3 nucleotide sequence: TGTGCCAGCAGCACCTACGAGCAGTACTTC. It is translated as CASSTYEQYF.

The chain joins TRBV20-1 to TRBJ2-2; D may match TRBD1 or TRBD2 (5 bases each). Between the trimmed V and J ends, which lost 6 bases and 4 bases, there was a span of 12 bases. This CDR3 comprises 13 residues. Germline V gives CDR1 DFQATT, CDR2 SNEGSKA (reference sequence). DNA for the CDR3: TGCAGTGCCAAAGGGGCGGGCACCGGGGAGCTGTTTTTT. This sequence encodes CSAKGAGTGELFF.

This clonotype was seen many times. The chain uses TRBV4-1 and TRBJ2-1, with D perhaps matching TRBD2 (6 bases). Germline values: CDR1 MGHRA, CDR2 YSYEKL. The CDR3 is 17 residues long. Trimming removed 0 bases from V and 0 bases from J, with 12 bases in between. CDR3 DNA: TGCGCCAGCAGCCAAGATCCTCCTAGCGCCTCCTACAATGAGCAGTTCTTC. This gives the protein CASSQDPPSASYNEQFF.

The DNA of the CDR3 is TGTGCCAGCAGTTCCTCAATGGCGGCCTTATTATACGAGCAGTACTTC. Protein sequence: CASSSSMAALLYEQYF. The V call is TRBV27, the J call TRBJ2-7; D gene uncertain. Germline loops: CDR1 MNHEY, CDR2 SMNVEV (reference sequence). This CDR3 is 16 amino acids long. The V gene lost 4 bases and the J gene lost 4 bases, with 20 bases spanning the gap.

This clonotype came up many times. The chain has TRBV12-3 or TRBV12-4 and TRBJ2-1; the D call may be TRBD1 or TRBD2 (6 bases each). The CDR3 contains 20 residues. The V end lost 4 bases, the J end lost 1 base, and 26 bases lay between the germline ends. The CDR3, as DNA: TGTGCCAGCAGTTGGGGGTCGGCTAGCGAGGGACAAGGGTCCTACAATGAGCAGTTCTTC. Its protein is CASSWGSASEGQGSYNEQFF.